The clone carrying this T cell receptor beta chain has ten or more counts. CDR1 and CDR2 from the germline V gene are SGHDN and FVKESK. CDR3 size: 15 residues. Trimming pared 0 bases from V and 0 bases from J, leaving 9 bases between. The record originates from a study of CD8+CD57+ T cells in acquired aplastic anemia. For sequencing, patients were chosen who had shown expansion of CD8+CD57+ cells by flow cytometry. Genomic DNA constituted the template upon which TCR beta VDJ and CDR3 profiling was performed. TCRdb used MiXCR to reprocess the reads, holding one entry per CDR3 protein. This sample has about 240,000 distinct CDR3 sequences, with around 43% found just once.

This receptor was taken from a human donor with aplastic anemia. Material: sorted CD4+, CD8+, or CD8+CD57+ T cells (not recorded which) from PBMCs. This chain links TRBV14 with TRBJ2-7; D is uncertain. CDR3 residues: CASSQEGQNSYEQYF. The CDR3 bases are TGTGCCAGCAGCCAAGAAGGGCAGAACTCCTACGAGCAGTACTTC.